This TCR beta chain is drawn from a study of OX40 agonist ivuxolimab in advanced cancers. Broader study findings: The study observed clonal expansion of CD4+ and CD8+ blood T cells by week 6 at 0.1 to 3.0 mg/kg. The work left the antigen specificity of expanded peripheral T cells undetermined.

V lost 2 bases to trimming and J lost 4 bases, with 18 bases between them. Germline CDR1 and CDR2: SGHRS and YFSETQ. The CDR3 extends over 16 amino acids. Generated by immunoSEQ multiplex PCR, the TCRdb table keeps only in-frame clones and is missing some. The sample has 98,000 or so clones; around 85% are singletons. Turning to this clone: No antigen is known for it.

Individuals having autoimmune disease history or systemic immunosuppression were not enrolled. Samples of blood were obtained at baseline, on cycle 4 day 1, and on cycle 7 day 1. The receptor comes from an adult with an advanced solid tumor such as melanoma, head and neck, liver or kidney cancer. This sequence joins TRBV5-1 and TRBJ2-5, with D possibly being TRBD1 (6 bases). The sample here was CD4+ or CD8+ T cells sorted from blood, taken in a trial of the OX40 agonist ivuxolimab. CDR3 sequence: CASSFGQLGEVETQYF. The CDR3 DNA sequence: TGCGCCAGCAGCTTCGGACAGTTGGGAGAGGTAGAGACCCAGTACTTC.